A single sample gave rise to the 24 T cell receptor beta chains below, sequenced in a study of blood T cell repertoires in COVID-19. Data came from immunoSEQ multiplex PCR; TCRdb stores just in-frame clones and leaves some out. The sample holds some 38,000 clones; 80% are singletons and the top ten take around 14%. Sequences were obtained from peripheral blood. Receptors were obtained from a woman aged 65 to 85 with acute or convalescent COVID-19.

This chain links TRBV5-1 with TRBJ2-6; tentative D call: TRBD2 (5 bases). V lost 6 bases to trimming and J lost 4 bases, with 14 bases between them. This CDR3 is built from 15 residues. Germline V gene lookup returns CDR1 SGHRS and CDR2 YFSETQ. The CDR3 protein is CASTPEGTGANVLTF. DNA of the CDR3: TGCGCCAGCACTCCCGAGGGAACCGGGGCCAACGTCCTGACTTTC. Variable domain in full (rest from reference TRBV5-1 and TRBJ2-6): KAGVTQTPRYLIKTRGQQVTLSCSPISGHRSVSWYQQTPGQGLQFLFEYFSETQRNKGNFPGRFSGRQFSNSRSEMNVSTLELGDSALYLCASTPEGTGANVLTFGAGSRLTVL.

This CDR3 reads CASSYSRLAYNEQFF. The CDR3 coding sequence is TGTGCCAGCAGTTACTCGAGACTGGCCTACAATGAGCAGTTCTTC. V and J are TRBV6-2 or TRBV6-3 and TRBJ2-1, with D hard to call. The CDR3 consists of 15 residues. V lost 0 bases and J 2 bases, leaving 8 bases between the germline ends. Per germline, CDR1 MNHEY and CDR2 SVGEGT.

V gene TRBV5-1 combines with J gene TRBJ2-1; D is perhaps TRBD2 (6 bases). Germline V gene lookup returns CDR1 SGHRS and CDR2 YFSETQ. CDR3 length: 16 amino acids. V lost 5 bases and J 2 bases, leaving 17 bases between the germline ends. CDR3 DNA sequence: TGCGCCAGCAGTCCCTCCCCGGGCGGGACCTACAATGAGCAGTTCTTC. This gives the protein CASSPSPGGTYNEQFF.

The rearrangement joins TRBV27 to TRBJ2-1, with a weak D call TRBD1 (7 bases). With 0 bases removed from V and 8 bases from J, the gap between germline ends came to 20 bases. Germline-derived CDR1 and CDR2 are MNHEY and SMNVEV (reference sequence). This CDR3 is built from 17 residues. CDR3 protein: CASSLSHLPRRGHEQFF. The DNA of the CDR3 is TGTGCCAGCAGTTTATCCCACCTCCCGAGGAGGGGGCATGAGCAGTTCTTC.

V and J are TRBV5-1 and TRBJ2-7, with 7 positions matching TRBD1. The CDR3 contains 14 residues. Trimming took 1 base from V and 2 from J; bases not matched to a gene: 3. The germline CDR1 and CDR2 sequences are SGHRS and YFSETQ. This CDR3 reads CASSLRGPPYEQYF. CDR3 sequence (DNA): TGCGCCAGCAGCTTGAGGGGGCCACCCTACGAGCAGTACTTC.

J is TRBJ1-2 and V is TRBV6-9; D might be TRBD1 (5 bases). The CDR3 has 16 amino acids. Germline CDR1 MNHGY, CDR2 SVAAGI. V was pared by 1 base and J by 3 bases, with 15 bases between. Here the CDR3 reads CASSYFTGGVHYGYTF. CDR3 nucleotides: TGTGCCAGCAGTTATTTTACCGGGGGGGTACACTATGGCTACACCTTC.

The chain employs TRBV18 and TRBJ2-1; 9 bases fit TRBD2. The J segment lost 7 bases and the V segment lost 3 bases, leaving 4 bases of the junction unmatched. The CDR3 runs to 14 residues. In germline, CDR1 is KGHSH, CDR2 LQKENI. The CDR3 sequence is CASSPPSGVNEQFF. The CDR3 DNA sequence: TGTGCCAGCTCACCTCCTAGCGGGGTAAATGAGCAGTTCTTC.

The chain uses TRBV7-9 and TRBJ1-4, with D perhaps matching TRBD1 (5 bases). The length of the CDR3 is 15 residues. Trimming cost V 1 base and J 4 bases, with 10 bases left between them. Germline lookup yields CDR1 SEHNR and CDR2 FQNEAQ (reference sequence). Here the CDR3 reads CASSLEGGHNEKLFF. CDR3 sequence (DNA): TGTGCCAGCAGCTTAGAGGGCGGACATAATGAAAAACTGTTTTTT.

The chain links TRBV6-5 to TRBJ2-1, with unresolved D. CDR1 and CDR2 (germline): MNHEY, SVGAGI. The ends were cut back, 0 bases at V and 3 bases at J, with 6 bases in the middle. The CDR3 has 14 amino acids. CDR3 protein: CASSYSNSYNEQFF. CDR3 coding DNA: TGTGCCAGCAGTTACTCGAACAGCTACAATGAGCAGTTCTTC.

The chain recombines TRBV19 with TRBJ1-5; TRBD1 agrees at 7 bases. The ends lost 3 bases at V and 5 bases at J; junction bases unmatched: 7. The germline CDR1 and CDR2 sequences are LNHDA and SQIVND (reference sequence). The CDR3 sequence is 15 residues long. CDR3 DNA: TGTGCCAGTAGTATGGGGACAGAACGATATCAGCCCCAGCATTTT. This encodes CASSMGTERYQPQHF.

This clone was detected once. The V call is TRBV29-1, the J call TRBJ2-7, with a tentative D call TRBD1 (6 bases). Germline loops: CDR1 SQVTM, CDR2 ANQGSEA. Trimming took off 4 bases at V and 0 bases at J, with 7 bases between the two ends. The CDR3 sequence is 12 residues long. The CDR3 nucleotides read TGCAGCGTTGGCAGGGGCTCCTACGAGCAGTACTTC. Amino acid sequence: CSVGRGSYEQYF.

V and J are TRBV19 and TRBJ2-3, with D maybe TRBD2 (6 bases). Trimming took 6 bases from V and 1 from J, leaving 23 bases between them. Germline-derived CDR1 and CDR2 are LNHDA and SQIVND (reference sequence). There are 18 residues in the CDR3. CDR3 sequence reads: CASSRQGFSGTGTDTQYF. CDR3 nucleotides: TGTGCCAGTAGCCGGCAGGGATTTTCCGGGACTGGCACAGATACGCAGTATTTT. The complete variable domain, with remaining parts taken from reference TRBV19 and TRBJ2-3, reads DGGITQSPKYLFRKEGQNVTLSCEQNLNHDAMYWYRQDPGQGLRLIYYSQIVNDFQKGDIAEGYSVSREKKESFPLTVTSAQKNPTAFYLCASSRQGFSGTGTDTQYFGPGTRLTVL.

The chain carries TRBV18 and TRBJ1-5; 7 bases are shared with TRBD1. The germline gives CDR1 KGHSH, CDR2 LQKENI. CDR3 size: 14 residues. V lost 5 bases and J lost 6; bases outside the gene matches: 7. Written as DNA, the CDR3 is TGTGCCAGCTCAAAGGACAGGTACGCTCAGCCCCAGCATTTT. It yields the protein CASSKDRYAQPQHF.

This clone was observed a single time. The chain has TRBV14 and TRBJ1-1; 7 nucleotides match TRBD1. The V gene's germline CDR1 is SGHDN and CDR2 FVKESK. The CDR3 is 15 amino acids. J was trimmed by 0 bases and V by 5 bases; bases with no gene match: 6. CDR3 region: CASSVQGHLNTEAFF. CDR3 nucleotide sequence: TGTGCCAGCAGCGTACAGGGGCACCTGAACACTGAAGCTTTCTTT.

CDR3 amino acids: CASSAQTGENNQPQHF. CDR3 coding DNA: TGTGCCAGCAGCGCACAGACAGGGGAGAACAATCAGCCCCAGCATTTT. The V and J genes are TRBV21-1 and TRBJ1-5; the table's D call of TRBD1 was not tested on the DNA. TRBV21-1 is designated a pseudogene. CDR3 size: 16 residues.

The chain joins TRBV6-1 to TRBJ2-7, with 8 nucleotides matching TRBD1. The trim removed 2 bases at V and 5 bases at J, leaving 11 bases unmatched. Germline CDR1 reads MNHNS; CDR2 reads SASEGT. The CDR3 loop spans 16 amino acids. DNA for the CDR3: TGTGCCAGCAGTGAAAGGCTTGGACAGGGTGGCGACGAGCAGTACTTC. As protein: CASSERLGQGGDEQYF.

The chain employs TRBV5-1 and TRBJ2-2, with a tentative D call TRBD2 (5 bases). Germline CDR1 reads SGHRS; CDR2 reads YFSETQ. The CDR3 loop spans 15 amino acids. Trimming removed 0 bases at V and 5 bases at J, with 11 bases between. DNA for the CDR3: TGCGCCAGCAGCTTGGCCTTGTCGGGAACCGGGGAGCTGTTTTTT. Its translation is CASSLALSGTGELFF. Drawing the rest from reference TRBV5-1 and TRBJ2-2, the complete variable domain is KAGVTQTPRYLIKTRGQQVTLSCSPISGHRSVSWYQQTPGQGLQFLFEYFSETQRNKGNFPGRFSGRQFSNSRSEMNVSTLELGDSALYLCASSLALSGTGELFFGEGSRLTVL.

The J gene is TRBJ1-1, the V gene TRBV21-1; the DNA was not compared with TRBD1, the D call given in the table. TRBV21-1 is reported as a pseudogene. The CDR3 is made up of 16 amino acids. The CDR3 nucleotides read TGTGCCAGCAGCAAGAGACAGGGCTGTGGGAACACTGAAGCTTTCTTT. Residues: CASSKRQGCGNTEAFF.

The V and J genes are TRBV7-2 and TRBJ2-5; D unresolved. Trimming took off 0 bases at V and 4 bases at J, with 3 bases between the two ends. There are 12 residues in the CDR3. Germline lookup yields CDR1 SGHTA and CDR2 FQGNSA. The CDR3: CASSLAGETQYF. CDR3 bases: TGTGCCAGCAGCTTAGCCGGAGAGACCCAGTACTTC. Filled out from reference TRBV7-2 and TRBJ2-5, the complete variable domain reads GAGVSQSPSNKVTEKGKDVELRCDPISGHTALYWYRQSLGQGLEFLIYFQGNSAPDKSGLPSDRFSAERTGGSVSTLTIQRTQQEDSAVYLCASSLAGETQYFGPGTRLLVL.

CDR3 nucleotides: TGTGCCAGCAGCTTGGTGGGGGCGCGGGCTTTCTTT. Its translation is CASSLVGARAFF. This rearrangement joins TRBV5-5 to TRBJ1-1, with D maybe TRBD1 (6 bases). Germline V gene data show CDR1 as SGHKS and CDR2 as YYEKEE (reference sequence). The V end lost 0 bases, the J end lost 11 bases, and 11 bases lay between the germline ends. This CDR3 has 12 amino acids.

The CDR3 spells CASSLPIRGQGNQPQHF. Written as DNA, the CDR3 is TGTGCCAGCAGTTTACCGATACGGGGACAGGGGAACCAGCCCCAGCATTTT. The chain uses TRBV28 and TRBJ1-5; 10 bases align to TRBD1. This CDR3 is 17 amino acids long. The germline V gene encodes CDR1 MDHEN and CDR2 SYDVKM. The V gene end was trimmed by 2 bases and the J gene end by 7 bases; junction bases not matched to a gene: 11.

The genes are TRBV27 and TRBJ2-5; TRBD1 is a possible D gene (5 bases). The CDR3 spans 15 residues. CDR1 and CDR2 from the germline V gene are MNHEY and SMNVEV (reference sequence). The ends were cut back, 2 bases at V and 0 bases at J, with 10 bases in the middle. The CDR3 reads CASSLRGTYQETQYF. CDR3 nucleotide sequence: TGTGCCAGCAGTTTAAGGGGAACGTACCAAGAGACCCAGTACTTC.

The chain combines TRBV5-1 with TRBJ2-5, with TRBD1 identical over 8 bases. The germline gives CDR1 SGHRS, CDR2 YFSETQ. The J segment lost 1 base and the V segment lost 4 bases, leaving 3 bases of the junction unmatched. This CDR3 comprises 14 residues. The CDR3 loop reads CASSIGTGQETQYF. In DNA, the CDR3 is TGCGCCAGCAGCATAGGGACAGGCCAAGAGACCCAGTACTTC. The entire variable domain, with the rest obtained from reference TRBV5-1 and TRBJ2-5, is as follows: KAGVTQTPRYLIKTRGQQVTLSCSPISGHRSVSWYQQTPGQGLQFLFEYFSETQRNKGNFPGRFSGRQFSNSRSEMNVSTLELGDSALYLCASSIGTGQETQYFGPGTRLLVL.

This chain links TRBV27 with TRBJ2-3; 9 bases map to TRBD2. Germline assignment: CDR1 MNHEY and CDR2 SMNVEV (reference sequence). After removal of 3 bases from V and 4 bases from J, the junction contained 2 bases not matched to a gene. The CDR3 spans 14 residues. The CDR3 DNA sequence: TGTGCCAGCAGTTTGGGACTAGCTTCAGATACGCAGTATTTT. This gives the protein CASSLGLASDTQYF.